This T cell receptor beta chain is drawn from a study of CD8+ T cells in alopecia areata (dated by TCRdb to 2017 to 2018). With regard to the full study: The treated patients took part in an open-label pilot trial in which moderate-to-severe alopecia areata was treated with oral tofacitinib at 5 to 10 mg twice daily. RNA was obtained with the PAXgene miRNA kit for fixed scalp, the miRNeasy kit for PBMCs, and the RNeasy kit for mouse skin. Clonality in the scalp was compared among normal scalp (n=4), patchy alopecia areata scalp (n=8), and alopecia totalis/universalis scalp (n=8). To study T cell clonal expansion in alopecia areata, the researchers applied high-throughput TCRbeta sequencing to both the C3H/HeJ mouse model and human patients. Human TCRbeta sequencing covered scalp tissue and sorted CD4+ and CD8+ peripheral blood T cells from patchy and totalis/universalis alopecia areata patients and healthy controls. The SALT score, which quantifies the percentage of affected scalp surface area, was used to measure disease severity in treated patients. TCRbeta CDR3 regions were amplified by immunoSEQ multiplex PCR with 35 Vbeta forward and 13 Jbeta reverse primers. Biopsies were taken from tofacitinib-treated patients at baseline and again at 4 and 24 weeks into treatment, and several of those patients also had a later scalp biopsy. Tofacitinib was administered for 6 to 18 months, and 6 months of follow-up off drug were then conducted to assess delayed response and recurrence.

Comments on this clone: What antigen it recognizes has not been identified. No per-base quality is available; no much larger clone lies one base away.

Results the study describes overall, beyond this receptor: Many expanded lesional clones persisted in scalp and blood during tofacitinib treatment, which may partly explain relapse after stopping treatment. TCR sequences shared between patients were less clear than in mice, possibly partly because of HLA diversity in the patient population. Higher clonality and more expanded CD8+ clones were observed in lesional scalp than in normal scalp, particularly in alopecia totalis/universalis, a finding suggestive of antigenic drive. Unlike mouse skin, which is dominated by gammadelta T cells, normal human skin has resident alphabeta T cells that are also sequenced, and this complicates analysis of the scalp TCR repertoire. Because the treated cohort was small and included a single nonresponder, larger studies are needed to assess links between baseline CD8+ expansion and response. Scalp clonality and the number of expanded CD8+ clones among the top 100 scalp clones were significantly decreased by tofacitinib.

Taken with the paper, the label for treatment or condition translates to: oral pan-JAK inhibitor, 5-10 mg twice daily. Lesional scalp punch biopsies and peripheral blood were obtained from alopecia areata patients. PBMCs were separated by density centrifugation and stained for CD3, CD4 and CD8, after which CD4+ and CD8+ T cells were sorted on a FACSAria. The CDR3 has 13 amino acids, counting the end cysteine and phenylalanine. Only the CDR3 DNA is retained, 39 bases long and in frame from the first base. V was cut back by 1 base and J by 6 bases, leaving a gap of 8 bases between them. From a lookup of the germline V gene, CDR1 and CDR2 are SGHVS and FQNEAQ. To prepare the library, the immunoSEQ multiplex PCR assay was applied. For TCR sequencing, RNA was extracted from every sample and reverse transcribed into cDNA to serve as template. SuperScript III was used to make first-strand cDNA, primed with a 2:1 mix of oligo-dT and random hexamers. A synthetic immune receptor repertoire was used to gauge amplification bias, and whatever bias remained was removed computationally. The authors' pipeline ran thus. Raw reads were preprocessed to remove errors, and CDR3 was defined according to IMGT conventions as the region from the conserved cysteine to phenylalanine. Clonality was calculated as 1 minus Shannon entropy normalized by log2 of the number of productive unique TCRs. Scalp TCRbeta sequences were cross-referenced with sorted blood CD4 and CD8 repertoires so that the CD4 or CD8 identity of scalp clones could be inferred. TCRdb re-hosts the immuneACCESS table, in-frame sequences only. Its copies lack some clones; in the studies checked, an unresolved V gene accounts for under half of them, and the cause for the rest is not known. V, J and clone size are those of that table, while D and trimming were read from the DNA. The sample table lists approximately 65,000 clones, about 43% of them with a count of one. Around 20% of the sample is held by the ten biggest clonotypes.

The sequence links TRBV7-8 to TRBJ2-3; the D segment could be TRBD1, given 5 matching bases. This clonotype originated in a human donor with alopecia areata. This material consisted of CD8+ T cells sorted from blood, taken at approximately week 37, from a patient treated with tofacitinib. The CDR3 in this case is CASSLGQLDTQYF. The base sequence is TGTGCCAGCAGCTTAGGACAGTTGGATACGCAGTATTTT.